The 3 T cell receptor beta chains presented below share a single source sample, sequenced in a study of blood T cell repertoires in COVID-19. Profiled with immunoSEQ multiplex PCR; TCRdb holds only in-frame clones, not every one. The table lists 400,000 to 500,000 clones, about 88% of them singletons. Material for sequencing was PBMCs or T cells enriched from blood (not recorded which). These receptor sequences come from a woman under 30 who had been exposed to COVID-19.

Here the CDR3 reads CASSLTSQGGTEAFF. CDR3 coding DNA: TGCGCCAGCAGCTTGACCTCACAGGGGGGCACTGAAGCTTTCTTT. The chain is built from TRBV5-1 and TRBJ1-1; 8 nucleotides agree with TRBD1. Trimming at V came to 1 base and at J to 4 bases, leaving 6 bases not matched to a gene. The CDR3 is 15 residues long. Germline-derived CDR1 and CDR2 are SGHRS and YFSETQ.

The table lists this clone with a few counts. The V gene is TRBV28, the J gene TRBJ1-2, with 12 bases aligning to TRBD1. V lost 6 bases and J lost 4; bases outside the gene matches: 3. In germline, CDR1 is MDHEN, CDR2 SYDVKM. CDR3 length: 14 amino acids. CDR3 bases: TGTGCCAGCAGGGGGACAGGGGGCATCTATGGCTACACCTTC. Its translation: CASRGTGGIYGYTF.

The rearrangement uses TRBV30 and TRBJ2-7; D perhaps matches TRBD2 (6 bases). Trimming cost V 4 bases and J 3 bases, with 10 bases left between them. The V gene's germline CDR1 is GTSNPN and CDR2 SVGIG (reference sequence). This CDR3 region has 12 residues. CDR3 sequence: CAWIASDYEQYF. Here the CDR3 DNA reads TGTGCCTGGATTGCTAGCGACTACGAGCAGTACTTC. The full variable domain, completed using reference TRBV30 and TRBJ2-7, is SQTIHQWPATLVQPVGSPLSLECTVEGTSNPNLYWYRQAAGRGLQLLFYSVGIGQISSEVPQNLSASRPQDRQFILSSKKLLLSDSGFYLCAWIASDYEQYFGPGTRLTVT.